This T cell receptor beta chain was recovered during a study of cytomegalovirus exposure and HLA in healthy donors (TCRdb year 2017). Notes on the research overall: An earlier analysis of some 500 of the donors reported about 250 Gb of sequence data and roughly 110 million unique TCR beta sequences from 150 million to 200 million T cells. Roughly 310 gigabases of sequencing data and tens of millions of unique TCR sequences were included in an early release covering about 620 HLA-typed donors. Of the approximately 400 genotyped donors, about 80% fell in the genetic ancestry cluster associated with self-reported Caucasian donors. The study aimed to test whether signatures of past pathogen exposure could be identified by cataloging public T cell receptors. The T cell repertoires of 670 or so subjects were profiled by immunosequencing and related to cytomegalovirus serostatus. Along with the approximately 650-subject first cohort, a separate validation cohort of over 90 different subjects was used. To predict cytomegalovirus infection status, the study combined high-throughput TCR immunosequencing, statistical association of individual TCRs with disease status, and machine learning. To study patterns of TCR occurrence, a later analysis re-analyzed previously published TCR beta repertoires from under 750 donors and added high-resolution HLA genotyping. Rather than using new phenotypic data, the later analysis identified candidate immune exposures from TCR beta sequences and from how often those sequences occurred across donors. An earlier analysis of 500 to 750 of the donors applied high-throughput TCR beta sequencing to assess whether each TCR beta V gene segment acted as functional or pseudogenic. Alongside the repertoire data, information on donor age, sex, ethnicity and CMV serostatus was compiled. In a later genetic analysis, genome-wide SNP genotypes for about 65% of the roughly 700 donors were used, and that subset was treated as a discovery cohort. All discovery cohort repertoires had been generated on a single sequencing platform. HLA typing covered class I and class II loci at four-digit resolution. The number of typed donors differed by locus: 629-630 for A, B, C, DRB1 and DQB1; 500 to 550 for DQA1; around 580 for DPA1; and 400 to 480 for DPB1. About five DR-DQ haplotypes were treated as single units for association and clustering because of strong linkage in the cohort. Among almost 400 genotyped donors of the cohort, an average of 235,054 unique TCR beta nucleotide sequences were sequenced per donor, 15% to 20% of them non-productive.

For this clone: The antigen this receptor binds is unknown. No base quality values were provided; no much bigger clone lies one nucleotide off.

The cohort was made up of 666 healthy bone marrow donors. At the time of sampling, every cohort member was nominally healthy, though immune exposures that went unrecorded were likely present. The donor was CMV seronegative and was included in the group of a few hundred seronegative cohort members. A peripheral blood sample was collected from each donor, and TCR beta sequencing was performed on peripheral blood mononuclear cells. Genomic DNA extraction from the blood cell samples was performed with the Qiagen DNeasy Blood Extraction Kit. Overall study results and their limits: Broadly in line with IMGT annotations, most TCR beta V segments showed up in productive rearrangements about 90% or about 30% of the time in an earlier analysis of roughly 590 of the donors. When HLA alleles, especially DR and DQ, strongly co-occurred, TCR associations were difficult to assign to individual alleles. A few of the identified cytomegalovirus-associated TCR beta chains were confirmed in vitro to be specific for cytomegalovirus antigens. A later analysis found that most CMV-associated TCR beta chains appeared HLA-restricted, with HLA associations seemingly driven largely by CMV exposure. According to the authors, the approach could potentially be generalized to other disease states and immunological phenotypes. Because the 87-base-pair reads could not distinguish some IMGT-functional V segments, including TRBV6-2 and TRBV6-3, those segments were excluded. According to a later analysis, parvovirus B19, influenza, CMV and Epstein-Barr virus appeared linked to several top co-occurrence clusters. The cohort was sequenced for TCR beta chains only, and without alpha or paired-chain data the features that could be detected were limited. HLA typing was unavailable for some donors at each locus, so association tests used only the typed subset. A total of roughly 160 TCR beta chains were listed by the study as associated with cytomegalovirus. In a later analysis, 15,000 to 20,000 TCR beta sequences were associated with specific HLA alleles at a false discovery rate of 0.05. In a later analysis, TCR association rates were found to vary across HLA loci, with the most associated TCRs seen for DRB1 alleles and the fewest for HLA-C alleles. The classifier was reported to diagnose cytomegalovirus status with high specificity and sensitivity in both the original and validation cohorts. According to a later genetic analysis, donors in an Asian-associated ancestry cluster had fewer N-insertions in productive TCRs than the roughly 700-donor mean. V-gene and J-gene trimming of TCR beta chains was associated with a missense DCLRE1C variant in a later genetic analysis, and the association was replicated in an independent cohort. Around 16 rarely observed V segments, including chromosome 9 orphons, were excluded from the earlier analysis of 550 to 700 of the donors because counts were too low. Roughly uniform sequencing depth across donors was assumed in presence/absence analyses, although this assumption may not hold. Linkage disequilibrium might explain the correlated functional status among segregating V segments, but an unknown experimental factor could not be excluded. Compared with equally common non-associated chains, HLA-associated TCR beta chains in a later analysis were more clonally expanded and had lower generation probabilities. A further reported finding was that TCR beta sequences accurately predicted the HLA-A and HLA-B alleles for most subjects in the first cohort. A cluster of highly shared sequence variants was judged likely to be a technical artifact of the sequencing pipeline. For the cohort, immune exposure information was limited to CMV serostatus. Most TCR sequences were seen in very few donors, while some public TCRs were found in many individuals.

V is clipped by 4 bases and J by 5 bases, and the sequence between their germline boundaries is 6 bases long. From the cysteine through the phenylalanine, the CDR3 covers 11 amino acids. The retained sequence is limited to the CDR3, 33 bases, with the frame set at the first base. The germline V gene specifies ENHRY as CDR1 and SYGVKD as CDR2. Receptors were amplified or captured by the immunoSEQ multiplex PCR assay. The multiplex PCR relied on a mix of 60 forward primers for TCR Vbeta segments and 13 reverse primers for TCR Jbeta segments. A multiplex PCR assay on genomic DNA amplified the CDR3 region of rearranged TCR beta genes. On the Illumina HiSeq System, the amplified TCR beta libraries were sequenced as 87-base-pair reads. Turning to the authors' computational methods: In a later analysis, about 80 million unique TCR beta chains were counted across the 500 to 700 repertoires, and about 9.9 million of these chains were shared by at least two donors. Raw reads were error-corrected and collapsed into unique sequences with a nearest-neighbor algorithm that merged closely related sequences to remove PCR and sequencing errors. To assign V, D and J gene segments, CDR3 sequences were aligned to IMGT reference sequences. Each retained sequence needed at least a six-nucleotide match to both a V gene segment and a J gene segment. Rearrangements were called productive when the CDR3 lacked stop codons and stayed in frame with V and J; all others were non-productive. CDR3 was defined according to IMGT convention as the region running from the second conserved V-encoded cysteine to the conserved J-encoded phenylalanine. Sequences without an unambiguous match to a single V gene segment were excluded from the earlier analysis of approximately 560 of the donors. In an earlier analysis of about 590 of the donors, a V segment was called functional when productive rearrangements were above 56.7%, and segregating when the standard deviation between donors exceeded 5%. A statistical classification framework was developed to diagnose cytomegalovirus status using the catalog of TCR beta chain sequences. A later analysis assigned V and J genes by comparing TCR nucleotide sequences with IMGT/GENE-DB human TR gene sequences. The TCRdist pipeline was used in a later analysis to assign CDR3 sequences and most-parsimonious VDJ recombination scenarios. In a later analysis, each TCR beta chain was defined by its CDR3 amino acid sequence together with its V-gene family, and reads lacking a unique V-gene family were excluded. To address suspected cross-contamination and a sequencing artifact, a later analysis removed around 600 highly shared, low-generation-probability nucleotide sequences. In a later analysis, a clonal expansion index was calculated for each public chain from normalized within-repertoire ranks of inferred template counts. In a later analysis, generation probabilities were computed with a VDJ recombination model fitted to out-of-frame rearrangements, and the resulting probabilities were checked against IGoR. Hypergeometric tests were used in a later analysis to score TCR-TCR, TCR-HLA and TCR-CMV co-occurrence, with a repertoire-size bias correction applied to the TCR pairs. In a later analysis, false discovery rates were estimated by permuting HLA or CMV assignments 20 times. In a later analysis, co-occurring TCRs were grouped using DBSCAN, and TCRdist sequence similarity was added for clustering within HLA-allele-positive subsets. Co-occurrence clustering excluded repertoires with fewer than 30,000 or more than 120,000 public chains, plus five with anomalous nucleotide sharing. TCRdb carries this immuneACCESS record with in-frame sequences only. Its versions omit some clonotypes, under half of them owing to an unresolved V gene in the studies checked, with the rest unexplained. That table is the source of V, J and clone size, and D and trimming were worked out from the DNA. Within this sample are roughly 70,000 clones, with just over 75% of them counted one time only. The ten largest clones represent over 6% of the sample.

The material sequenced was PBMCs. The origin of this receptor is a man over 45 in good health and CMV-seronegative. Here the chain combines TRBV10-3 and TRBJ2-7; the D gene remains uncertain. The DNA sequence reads TGTGCCATCAGTGGAGAGAACGAGCAGTACTTC. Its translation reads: CAISGENEQYF.